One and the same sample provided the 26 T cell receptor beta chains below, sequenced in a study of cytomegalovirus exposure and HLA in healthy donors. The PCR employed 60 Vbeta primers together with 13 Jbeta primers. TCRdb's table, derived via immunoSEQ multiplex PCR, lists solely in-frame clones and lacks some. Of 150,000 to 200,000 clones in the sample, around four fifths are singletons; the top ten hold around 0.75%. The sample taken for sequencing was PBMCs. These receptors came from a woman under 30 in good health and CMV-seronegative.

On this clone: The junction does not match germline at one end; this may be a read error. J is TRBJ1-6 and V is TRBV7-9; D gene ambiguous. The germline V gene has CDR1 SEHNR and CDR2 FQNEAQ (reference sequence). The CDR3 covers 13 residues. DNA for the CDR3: TGTGCCAGCACCTTAGAGGAGTATTCACCCCTCCACTTT. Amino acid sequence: CASTLEEYSPLHF.

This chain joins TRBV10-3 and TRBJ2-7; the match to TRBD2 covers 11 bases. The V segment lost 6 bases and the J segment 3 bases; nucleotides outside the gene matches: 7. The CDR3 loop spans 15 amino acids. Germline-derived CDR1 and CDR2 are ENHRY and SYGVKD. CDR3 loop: CAISRGLAVDYEQYF. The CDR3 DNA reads TGTGCCATCAGCCGGGGACTAGCGGTCGACTACGAGCAGTACTTC.

CDR3 DNA: TGTGCCAGCAGCCAGGGACTGCACGACTATAATTCACCCCTCCACTTT. This sequence encodes CASSQGLHDYNSPLHF. J is TRBJ1-6 and V is TRBV5-4, with a weak D call TRBD1 (5 bases). Germline V gene lookup returns CDR1 SGHNT and CDR2 YYREEE (reference sequence). The germline V and J ends were trimmed by 4 bases and 3 bases, with 14 bases remaining between them. There are 16 residues in the CDR3.

CDR3 DNA sequence: TGTGCCAGCAGTCCAGGGACTCAACTCAATGAGCAGTTCTTC. It is translated as CASSPGTQLNEQFF. This chain connects TRBV6-5 to TRBJ2-1; tentative D call: TRBD2 (6 bases). The V and J ends lost 5 bases and 6 bases respectively, with 14 bases between them. The CDR3 loop spans 14 amino acids. From germline, CDR1 is MNHEY and CDR2 SVGAGI.

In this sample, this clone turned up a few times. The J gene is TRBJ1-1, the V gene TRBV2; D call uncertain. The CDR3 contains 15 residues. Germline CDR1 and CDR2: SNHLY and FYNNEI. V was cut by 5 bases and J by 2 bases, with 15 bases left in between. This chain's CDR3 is CASSLPWAANTEAFF. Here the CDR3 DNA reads TGTGCCAGCAGTCTTCCTTGGGCAGCAAACACTGAAGCTTTCTTT.

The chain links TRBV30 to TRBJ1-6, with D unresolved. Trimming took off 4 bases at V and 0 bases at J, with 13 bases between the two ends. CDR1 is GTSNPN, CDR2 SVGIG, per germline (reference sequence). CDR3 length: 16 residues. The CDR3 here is CAWNRDRTSYNSPLHF. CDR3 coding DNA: TGTGCCTGGAATAGAGATCGAACCTCCTATAATTCACCCCTCCACTTT.

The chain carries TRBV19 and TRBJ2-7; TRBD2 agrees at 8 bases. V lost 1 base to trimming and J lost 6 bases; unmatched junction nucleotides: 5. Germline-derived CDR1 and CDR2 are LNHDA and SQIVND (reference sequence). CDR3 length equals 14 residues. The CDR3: CASSIGGLASEQYF. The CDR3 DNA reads TGTGCCAGTAGTATAGGCGGACTAGCAAGCGAGCAGTACTTC.

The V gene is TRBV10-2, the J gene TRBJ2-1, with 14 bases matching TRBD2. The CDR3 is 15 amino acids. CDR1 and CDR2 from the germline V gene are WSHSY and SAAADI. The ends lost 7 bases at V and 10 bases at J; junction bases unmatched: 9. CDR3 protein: CASKPPGLAGVEQFF. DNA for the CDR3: TGCGCCAGCAAACCCCCGGGACTAGCGGGGGTGGAGCAGTTCTTC.

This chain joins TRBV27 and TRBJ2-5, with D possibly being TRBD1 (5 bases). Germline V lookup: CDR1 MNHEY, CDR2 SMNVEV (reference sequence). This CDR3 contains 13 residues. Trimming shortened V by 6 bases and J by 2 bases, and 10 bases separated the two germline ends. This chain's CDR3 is CASRRQIQETQYF. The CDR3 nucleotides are TGTGCCAGCAGGCGACAGATACAAGAGACCCAGTACTTC.

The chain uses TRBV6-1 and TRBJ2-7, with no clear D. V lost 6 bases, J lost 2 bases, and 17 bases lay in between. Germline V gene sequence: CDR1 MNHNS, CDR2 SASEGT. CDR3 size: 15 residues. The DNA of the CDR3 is TGTGCCAGCAGGCAAGTCCTAGGCAGAACCTACGAGCAGTACTTC. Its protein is CASRQVLGRTYEQYF.

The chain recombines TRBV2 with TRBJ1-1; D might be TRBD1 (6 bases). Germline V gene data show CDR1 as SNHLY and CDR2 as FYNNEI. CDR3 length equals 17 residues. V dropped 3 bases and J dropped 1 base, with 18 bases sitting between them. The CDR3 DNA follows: TGTGCCAGCAGTGACCCCGGGACAAAAGGGAGGAACACTGAAGCTTTCTTT. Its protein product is CASSDPGTKGRNTEAFF. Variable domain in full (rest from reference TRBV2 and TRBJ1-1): EPEVTQTPSHQVTQMGQEVILRCVPISNHLYFYWYRQILGQKVEFLVSFYNNEISEKSEIFDDQFSVERPDGSNFTLKIRSTKLEDSAMYFCASSDPGTKGRNTEAFFGQGTRLTVV.

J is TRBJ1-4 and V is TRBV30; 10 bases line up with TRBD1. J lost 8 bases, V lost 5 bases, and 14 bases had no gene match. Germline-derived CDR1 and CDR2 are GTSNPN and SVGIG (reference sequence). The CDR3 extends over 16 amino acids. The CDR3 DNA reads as TGTGCCTGGGGTGCCCGGGACAGGGGACGAGGGGAAAAACTGTTTTTT. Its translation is CAWGARDRGRGEKLFF. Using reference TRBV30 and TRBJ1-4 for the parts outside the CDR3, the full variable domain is SQTIHQWPATLVQPVGSPLSLECTVEGTSNPNLYWYRQAAGRGLQLLFYSVGIGQISSEVPQNLSASRPQDRQFILSSKKLLLSDSGFYLCAWGARDRGRGEKLFFGSGTQLSVL.

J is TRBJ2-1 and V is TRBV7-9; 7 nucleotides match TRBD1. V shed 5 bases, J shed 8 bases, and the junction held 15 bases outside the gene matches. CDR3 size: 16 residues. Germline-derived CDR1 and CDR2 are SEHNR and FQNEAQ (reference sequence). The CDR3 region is CASSLGEGGRRDEQFF. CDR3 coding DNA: TGTGCCAGCAGCCTCGGGGAAGGGGGCCGTAGGGATGAGCAGTTCTTC.

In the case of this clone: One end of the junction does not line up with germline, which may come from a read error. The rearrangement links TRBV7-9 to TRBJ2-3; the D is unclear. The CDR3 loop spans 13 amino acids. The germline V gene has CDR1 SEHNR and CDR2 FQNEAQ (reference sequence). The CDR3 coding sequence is TGTTCCAGCAGCTCCGGTCGGGTAAATACGCAGTATTTT. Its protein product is CSSSSGRVNTQYF.

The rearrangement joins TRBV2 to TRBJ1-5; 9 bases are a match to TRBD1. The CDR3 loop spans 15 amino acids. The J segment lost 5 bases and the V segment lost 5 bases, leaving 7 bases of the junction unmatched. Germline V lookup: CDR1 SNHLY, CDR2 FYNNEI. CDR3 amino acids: CASSMEGTGYQPQHF. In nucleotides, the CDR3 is TGTGCCAGCAGTATGGAGGGGACAGGGTATCAGCCCCAGCATTTT.

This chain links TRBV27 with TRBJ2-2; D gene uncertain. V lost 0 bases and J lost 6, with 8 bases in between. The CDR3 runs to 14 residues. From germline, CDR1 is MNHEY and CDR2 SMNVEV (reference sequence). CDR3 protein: CASSLSLGPGELFF. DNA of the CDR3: TGTGCCAGCAGTTTATCGTTGGGCCCCGGGGAGCTGTTTTTT.

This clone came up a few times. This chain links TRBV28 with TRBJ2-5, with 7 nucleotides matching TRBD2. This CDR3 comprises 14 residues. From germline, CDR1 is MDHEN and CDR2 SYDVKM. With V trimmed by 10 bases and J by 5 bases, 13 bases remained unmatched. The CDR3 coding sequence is TGTGCCACTTCTCCCGGGGGGAGCAAGGAGACCCAGTACTTC. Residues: CATSPGGSKETQYF.

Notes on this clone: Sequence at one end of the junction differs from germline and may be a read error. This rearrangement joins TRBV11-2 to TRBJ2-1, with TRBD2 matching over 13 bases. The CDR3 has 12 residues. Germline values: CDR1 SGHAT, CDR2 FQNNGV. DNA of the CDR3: TGTGCCAGCAGCCTCGGACTAGCGGGGGCTCTCTTC. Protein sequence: CASSLGLAGALF.

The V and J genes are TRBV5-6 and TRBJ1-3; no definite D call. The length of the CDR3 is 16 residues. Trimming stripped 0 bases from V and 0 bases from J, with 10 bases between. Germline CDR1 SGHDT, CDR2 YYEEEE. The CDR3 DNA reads TGTGCCAGCAGCTTGGACAGACCATTCTCTGGAAACACCATATATTTT. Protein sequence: CASSLDRPFSGNTIYF.

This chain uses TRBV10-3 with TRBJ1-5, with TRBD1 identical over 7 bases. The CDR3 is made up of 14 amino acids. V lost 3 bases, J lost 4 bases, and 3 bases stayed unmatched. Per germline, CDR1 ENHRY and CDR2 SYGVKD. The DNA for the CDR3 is TGTGCCATCAGTGAAAGACAGGGAAATCAGCCCCAGCATTTT. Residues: CAISERQGNQPQHF.

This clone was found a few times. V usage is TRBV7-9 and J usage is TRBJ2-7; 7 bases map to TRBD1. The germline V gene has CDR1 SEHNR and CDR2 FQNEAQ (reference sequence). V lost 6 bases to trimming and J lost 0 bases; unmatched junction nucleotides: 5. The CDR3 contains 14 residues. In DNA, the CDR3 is TGTGCCAGCAGTGACAGGGTGATCTCCTACGAGCAGTACTTC. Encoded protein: CASSDRVISYEQYF. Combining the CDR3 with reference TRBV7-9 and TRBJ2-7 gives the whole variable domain DTGVSQNPRHKITKRGQNVTFRCDPISEHNRLYWYRQTLGQGPEFLTYFQNEAQLEKSRLLSDRFSAERPKGSFSTLEIQRTEQGDSAMYLCASSDRVISYEQYFGPGTRLTVT.

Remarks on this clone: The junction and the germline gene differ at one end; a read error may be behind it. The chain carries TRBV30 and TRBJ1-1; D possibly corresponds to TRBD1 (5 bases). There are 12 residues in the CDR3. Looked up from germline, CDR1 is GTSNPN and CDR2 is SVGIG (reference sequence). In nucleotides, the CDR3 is TGTGCCTGGCAGGGCTTGAACACTGGAGCTTTCTTT. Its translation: CAWQGLNTGAFF.

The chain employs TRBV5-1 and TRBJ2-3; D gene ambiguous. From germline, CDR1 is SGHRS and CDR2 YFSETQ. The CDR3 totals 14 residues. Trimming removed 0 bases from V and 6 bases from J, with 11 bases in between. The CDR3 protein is CASSLDYTLDTQYF. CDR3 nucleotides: TGCGCCAGCAGCTTGGACTATACGCTTGATACGCAGTATTTT.

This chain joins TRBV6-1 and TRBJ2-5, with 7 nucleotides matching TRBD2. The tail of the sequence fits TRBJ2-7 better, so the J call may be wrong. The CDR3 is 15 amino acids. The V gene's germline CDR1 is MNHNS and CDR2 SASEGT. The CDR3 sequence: CASSDVGSGIYEQYF. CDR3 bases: TGTGCCAGCAGTGACGTTGGGAGCGGGATATACGAGCAGTACTTC.

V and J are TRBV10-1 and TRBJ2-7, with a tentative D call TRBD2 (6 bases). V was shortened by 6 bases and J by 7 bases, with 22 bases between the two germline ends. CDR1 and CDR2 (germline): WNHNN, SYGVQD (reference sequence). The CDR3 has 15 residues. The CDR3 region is CASRLTGTHPKEQYF. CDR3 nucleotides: TGCGCCAGCAGGCTCACCGGGACTCACCCTAAGGAGCAGTACTTC.

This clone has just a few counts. The CDR3 nucleotides read TGCGCCAGCAGTGAGTGGCGGCCGGTCAATCTAGCGGGGGGTGTGGAGACCCAGTACTTC. It codes for CASSEWRPVNLAGGVETQYF. This sequence joins TRBV10-2 and TRBJ2-5, with TRBD2 matching over 11 bases. The CDR3 consists of 20 residues. Germline assignment: CDR1 WSHSY and CDR2 SAAADI. Trimming at V came to 1 base and at J to 5 bases, leaving 18 bases not matched to a gene.